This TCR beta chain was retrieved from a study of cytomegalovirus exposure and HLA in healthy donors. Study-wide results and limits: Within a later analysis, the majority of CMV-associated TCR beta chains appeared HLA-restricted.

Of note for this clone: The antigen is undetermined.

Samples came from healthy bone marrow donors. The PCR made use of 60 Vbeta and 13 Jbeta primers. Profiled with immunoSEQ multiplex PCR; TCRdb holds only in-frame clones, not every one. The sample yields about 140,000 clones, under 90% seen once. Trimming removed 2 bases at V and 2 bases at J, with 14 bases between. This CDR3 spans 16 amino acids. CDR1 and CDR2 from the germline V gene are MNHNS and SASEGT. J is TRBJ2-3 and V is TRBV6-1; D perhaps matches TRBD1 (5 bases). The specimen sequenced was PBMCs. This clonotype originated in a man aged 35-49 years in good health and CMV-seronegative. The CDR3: CASSEYGRVDTDTQYF. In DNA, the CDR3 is TGTGCCAGCAGTGAATACGGCAGGGTGGACACAGATACGCAGTATTTT.